This T cell receptor beta chain emerged from a study of OX40 agonist ivuxolimab in advanced cancers. To note about this clone: Its antigen is unknown.

General study results and limits: Partial responders receiving 0.1-3.0 mg/kg showed among the lowest clonal expansion.

Assay used: immunoSEQ multiplex PCR; TCRdb lists only in-frame clones, some missing. The data hold around 72,000 clones, with 82% observed a single time. V trimming: 0 bases; J trimming: 6 bases; junction bases outside the gene matches: 10. Looked up from germline, CDR1 is SGDLS and CDR2 is YYNGEE. The CDR3 loop spans 17 amino acids. This clonotype originated in an adult with an advanced solid tumor such as melanoma, head and neck, liver or kidney cancer. The sample in question was CD4+ or CD8+ T cells sorted from blood, obtained in a trial of the OX40 agonist ivuxolimab. The rearrangement uses TRBV9 and TRBJ2-1; TRBD2 matches at 9 bases. CDR3 region: CASSVVFSAGGPNEQFF. CDR3 nucleotide sequence: TGTGCCAGCAGCGTAGTGTTTTCTGCGGGAGGGCCCAATGAGCAGTTCTTC.